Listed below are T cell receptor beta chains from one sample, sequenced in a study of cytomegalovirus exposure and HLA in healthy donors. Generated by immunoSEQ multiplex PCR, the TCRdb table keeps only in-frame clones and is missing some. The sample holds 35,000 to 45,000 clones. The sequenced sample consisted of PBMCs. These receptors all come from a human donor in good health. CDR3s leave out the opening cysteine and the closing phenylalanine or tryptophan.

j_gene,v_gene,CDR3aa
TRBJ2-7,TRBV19,ASSGRQGIPVEQY
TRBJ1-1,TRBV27,ASSLSTAGTTEAF
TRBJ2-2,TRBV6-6,ASSYSPANTGELF
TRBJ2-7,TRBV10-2,ASSEEGISYEQY
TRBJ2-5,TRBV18,ASSRWGGRDQETQY
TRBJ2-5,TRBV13,ASSSRVRGETQY
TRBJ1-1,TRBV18,ASSPRDSEAF
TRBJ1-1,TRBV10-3,AISDGGSHTEAF
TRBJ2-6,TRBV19,ATLDGAGANVLT
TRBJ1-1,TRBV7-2,ASSLDTGGVTEAF